The 3 T cell receptor beta chains given below trace back to one sample, sequenced in a study of blood T cell repertoires in COVID-19. Assay used: immunoSEQ multiplex PCR; TCRdb lists only in-frame clones, some missing. Here the sample spans about 53,000 clones, just over 85% being singletons. Sequencing was carried out using peripheral blood. These receptors were taken from an elderly man with acute or convalescent COVID-19.

The chain couples TRBV6-1 to TRBJ2-2; TRBD2 agrees at 8 bases. The CDR3 runs 18 residues. With 0 bases clipped from V and 0 bases from J, the junction kept 6 bases outside the gene matches. Germline V lookup: CDR1 MNHNS, CDR2 SASEGT. This chain's CDR3 is CASSEALAGGPNTGELFF. The DNA for the CDR3 is TGTGCCAGCAGTGAAGCGCTGGCGGGGGGTCCGAACACCGGGGAGCTGTTTTTT.

The CDR3 nucleotides are TGCGCCAGCAGCCAACAGGGGGTCGGTGGCTACACCTTC. This gives the protein CASSQQGVGGYTF. This chain connects TRBV4-3 to TRBJ1-2; 7 positions match TRBD1. The length of the CDR3 is 13 residues. CDR1 and CDR2 from the germline V gene are LGHNA and YSLEER. After removal of 2 bases from V and 7 bases from J, the junction contained 4 bases not matched to a gene.

The chain is built from TRBV6-1 and TRBJ1-3, with 9 bases fitting TRBD1. The CDR3 runs 16 residues. The germline gives CDR1 MNHNS, CDR2 SASEGT. V lost 1 base, J lost 1 base, and 2 bases stayed unmatched. CDR3 residues: CASSEVGQGSGNTIYF. DNA for the CDR3: TGTGCCAGCAGTGAAGTGGGACAGGGATCTGGAAACACCATATATTTT.